The entry below describes one T cell receptor beta chain. What it binds is not known. The data belong to a study of CD8+ T cells in alopecia areata. Whole-study context: Treated patients received severity scores based on the percentage of scalp area affected. Study-wide results and caveats: Lesional scalp, notably in alopecia totalis/universalis, had clonality above that of normal scalp. Treatment with tofacitinib significantly lowered scalp clonality and reduced expanded CD8+ clones among the top 100.

This CDR3 comprises 13 residues. Trimming cost V 0 bases and J 6 bases, with 10 bases left between them. Germline V CDR1 and CDR2: SGHDT, YYEEEE. Treatment noted: oral pan-JAK inhibitor, 5-10 mg twice daily. It was from PBMCs that CD4+ and CD8+ T cells were sorted. The authors extracted RNA and reverse transcribed it into cDNA as the sequencing template. The assay was immunoSEQ multiplex PCR, and TCRdb's table has in-frame clones only and misses some. The sample holds about 180,000 clones, about 55% seen once. The chain carries TRBV5-6 and TRBJ2-7, with D tentatively TRBD2 (6 bases). This sample comprised CD8+ T cells sorted from blood, obtained at week 24, from a patient treated with tofacitinib. This TCR came from a human donor with alopecia areata. CDR3 bases: TGTGCCAGCAGCTTGGGGGCCGGGAGCGAGCAGTACTTC. It is translated as CASSLGAGSEQYF.